This T cell receptor beta chain was sequenced during a study of T cell responses to AZD1222 COVID-19 vaccine. Findings and caveats of the study: When two AZD1222 doses had been given, Spike-specific TCR breadth and depth rose. Researchers report vaccine-associated CD4 TCRs spanning spike, with dominance at 160-218 and 743-854.

This clone was recorded once. Its antigen is currently unknown. Clones were sequenced by immunoSEQ multiplex PCR, and TCRdb holds only the in-frame ones, with some missing. This repertoire shows 140,000 to 150,000 clones, 85% to 95% found once; its top ten account for roughly 2.9%. The V gene end was trimmed by 1 base and the J gene end by 2 bases; junction bases not matched to a gene: 10. Germline V gene sequence: CDR1 SNHLY, CDR2 FYNNEI. CDR3 length: 17 amino acids. The clonotype comes from an adult in good health. The chain combines TRBV2 with TRBJ1-2; TRBD1 aligns across 7 bases. The sequencing here drew on peripheral blood, taken on day 0 of MenACWY control vaccination. CDR3 DNA: TGTGCCAGCAGTGAAGTTAGAGGGCAGGGGGTGAACTATGGCTACACCTTC. Protein: CASSEVRGQGVNYGYTF. Variable domain in full (rest from reference TRBV2 and TRBJ1-2): EPEVTQTPSHQVTQMGQEVILRCVPISNHLYFYWYRQILGQKVEFLVSFYNNEISEKSEIFDDQFSVERPDGSNFTLKIRSTKLEDSAMYFCASSEVRGQGVNYGYTFGSGTRLTVV.